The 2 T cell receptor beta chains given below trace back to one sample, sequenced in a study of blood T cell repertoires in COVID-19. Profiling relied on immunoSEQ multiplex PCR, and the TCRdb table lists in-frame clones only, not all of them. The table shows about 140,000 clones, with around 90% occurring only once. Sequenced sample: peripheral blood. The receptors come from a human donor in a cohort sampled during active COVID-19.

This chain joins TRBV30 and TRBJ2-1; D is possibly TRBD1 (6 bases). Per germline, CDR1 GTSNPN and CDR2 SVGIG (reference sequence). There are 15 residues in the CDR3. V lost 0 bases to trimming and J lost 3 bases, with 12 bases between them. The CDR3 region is CAWSVRQAFYNEQFF. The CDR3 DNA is TGTGCCTGGAGTGTAAGACAGGCTTTCTACAATGAGCAGTTCTTC.

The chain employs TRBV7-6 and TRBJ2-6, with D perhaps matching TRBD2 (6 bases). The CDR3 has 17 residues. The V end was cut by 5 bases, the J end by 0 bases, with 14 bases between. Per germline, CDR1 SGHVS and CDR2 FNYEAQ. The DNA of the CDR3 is TGTGCCAGCAGCCCATGGAGGGGCAGCTCTGGGGCCAACGTCCTGACTTTC. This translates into CASSPWRGSSGANVLTF.